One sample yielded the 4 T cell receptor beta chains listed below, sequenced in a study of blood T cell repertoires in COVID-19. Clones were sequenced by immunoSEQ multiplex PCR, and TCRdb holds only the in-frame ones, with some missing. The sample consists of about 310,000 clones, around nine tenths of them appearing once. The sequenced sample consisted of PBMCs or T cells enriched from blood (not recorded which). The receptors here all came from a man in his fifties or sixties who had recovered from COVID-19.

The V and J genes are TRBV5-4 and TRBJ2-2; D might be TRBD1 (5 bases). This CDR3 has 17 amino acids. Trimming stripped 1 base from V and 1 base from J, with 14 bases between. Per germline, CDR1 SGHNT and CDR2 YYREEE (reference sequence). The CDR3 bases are TGTGCCAGCAGCTTGATACCCGGCAGGGTGAACACCGGGGAGCTGTTTTTT. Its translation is CASSLIPGRVNTGELFF.

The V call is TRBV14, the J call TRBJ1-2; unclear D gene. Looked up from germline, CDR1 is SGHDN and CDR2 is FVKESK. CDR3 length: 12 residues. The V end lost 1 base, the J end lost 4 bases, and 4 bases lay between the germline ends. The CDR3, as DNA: TGTGCCAGCAGCCAAGCCCTCTATGGCTACACCTTC. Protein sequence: CASSQALYGYTF.

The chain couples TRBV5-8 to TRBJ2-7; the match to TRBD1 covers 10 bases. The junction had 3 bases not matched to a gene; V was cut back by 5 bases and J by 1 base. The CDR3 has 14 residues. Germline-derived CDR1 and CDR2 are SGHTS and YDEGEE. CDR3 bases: TGTGCCAGCAGTGACAGGGGGCGATCCTACGAGCAGTACTTC. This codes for CASSDRGRSYEQYF. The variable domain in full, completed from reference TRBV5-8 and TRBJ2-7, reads EAGVTQSPTHLIKTRGQQATLRCSPISGHTSVYWYQQALGLGLQFLLWYDEGEERNRGNFPPRFSGRQFPNYSSELNVNALELEDSALYLCASSDRGRSYEQYFGPGTRLTVT.

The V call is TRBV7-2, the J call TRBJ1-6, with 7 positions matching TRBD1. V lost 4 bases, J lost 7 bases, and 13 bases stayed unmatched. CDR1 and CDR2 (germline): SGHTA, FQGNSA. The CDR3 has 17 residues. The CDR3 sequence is CASSSNRGLVRNSPLHF. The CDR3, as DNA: TGTGCCAGCAGCTCCAACAGGGGCCTAGTGAGGAATTCACCCCTCCACTTT.